This T cell receptor (beta chain) was retrieved from a study of shared clonotypes between healthy human individuals. Findings and caveats of the study: Among donors, sharing of clonotypes was expected to be affected by sequencing depth.

As regards this clone: Antigen unknown.

Across several immunoSEQ plates, the genomic DNA of each subset was split evenly. Produced via immunoSEQ multiplex PCR; TCRdb's table is partial and in-frame only. The data hold under 600,000 clones, with about 98% observed a single time. Naive CD8 cells were CD45RO-negative, positively selected for CCR7, excluding terminally differentiated effector memory CD45RA+ cells. The receptor's source is a man between 25 and 39 years old in good health. Sequencing was done on a sample of naive CD8+ T cells sorted from blood.

The DNA for the CDR3 is TGTGCCAGCAGCCAATATCATGGCGGGAGCTACGAGCAGTACTTC. Translating gives CASSQYHGGSYEQYF. The chain has TRBV7-3 and TRBJ2-7; 7 positions agree with TRBD2. The CDR3 is 15 residues long. Trimming cost V 5 bases and J 3 bases; bases outside gene matches: 10. Germline V CDR1 and CDR2: SGHTA, FQGTGA.